Listed below are T cell receptor beta chains from one sample, sequenced in a study of blood T cell repertoires in COVID-19. The assay was immunoSEQ multiplex PCR, and TCRdb's table has in-frame clones only and misses some. Altogether about 340,000 clones are present, around 88% being singletons, with the ten largest covering 7.1%. The sequenced sample was peripheral blood. The receptors come from a woman aged 55-70 years with COVID-19, enrolled during active disease. CDR3s include the opening cysteine and the closing phenylalanine or tryptophan. Each record gives: J gene, V gene, D gene, clone size, CDR3 DNA, CDR3 protein. A D gene is named only where the DNA matches it firmly. Some rows have no size entry. The others give once, few or many, or a class for an expanded clone.

J gene: TRBJ1-2; V gene: TRBV13; D gene: -; clone size: -; CDR3 DNA: TGTGCCAGCAGCTTTTACACGGAGAGCTATGGCTACACCTTC; CDR3 protein: CASSFYTESYGYTF
J gene: TRBJ2-4; V gene: TRBV7-2; D gene: TRBD2; clone size: once; CDR3 DNA: TGTGCCAGCAGCTTAGGTAGCGGGGGGGCACTAGCCAAAAACATTCAGTACTTC; CDR3 protein: CASSLGSGGALAKNIQYF
J gene: TRBJ2-5; V gene: TRBV29-1; D gene: -; clone size: -; CDR3 DNA: TGCAGCGTTAAACAGGAGCCGTACCAAGAGACCCAGTACTTC; CDR3 protein: CSVKQEPYQETQYF
J gene: TRBJ1-1; V gene: TRBV7-2; D gene: -; clone size: -; CDR3 DNA: TGTGCCAGCAGCCCCAGGGGCAGGGTTACTGAAGCTTTCTTT; CDR3 protein: CASSPRGRVTEAFF
J gene: TRBJ2-1; V gene: TRBV10-3; D gene: TRBD1; clone size: -; CDR3 DNA: TGTGCCATCAGTCCGGGACAGGGGGCTTACAATGAGCAGTTCTTC; CDR3 protein: CAISPGQGAYNEQFF
J gene: TRBJ2-7; V gene: TRBV4-2; D gene: -; clone size: -; CDR3 DNA: TGTGCCAGCAGCTTTCGGACAGACTCCTACGAGCAGTACTTC; CDR3 protein: CASSFRTDSYEQYF
J gene: TRBJ1-1; V gene: TRBV18; D gene: -; clone size: once; CDR3 DNA: TGTGCCAGCTCACCAGGCCTGAACACTGAAGCTTTCTTT; CDR3 protein: CASSPGLNTEAFF
J gene: TRBJ1-5; V gene: TRBV27; D gene: TRBD1; clone size: -; CDR3 DNA: TGTGCCAGCAGTCCGGGACAGGGTGGCAATCAGCCCCAGCATTTT; CDR3 protein: CASSPGQGGNQPQHF
J gene: TRBJ2-2; V gene: TRBV7-2; D gene: TRBD2; clone size: -; CDR3 DNA: TGTGCCAGCAGCTTAGGGGTAGCGGGGGCGAACACCGGGGAGCTGTTTTTT; CDR3 protein: CASSLGVAGANTGELFF
J gene: TRBJ2-1; V gene: TRBV4-3; D gene: TRBD2; clone size: -; CDR3 DNA: TGCGCCAGCAGCCAAGATGGGCCTAGCGGGGGGGGTTACAATGAGCAGTTCTTC; CDR3 protein: CASSQDGPSGGGYNEQFF
J gene: TRBJ2-2; V gene: TRBV11-3; D gene: -; clone size: -; CDR3 DNA: TGTGCCAGCAGTCGCCGTAGGAACACCGGGGAGCTGTTTTTT; CDR3 protein: CASSRRRNTGELFF
J gene: TRBJ2-7; V gene: TRBV2; D gene: -; clone size: once; CDR3 DNA: TGTGCCAGCAGTGAATCCCCTAATGGGCAGCAGTACTTC; CDR3 protein: CASSESPNGQQYF
J gene: TRBJ2-7; V gene: TRBV21-1; D gene: -; clone size: -; CDR3 DNA: TGTGCCAGCAGCAAACCAGGGAACGAGCAGTACTTC; CDR3 protein: CASSKPGNEQYF
J gene: TRBJ2-1; V gene: TRBV5-4; D gene: -; clone size: -; CDR3 DNA: TGTGCCAGCAGCGAACAGGGTCTAAGTAATGAGCAGTTCTTC; CDR3 protein: CASSEQGLSNEQFF
J gene: TRBJ1-2; V gene: TRBV7-6; D gene: TRBD1; clone size: -; CDR3 DNA: TGTGCCAGCAGTTCGGACAGGGACCATGGCTACACCTTC; CDR3 protein: CASSSDRDHGYTF
J gene: TRBJ2-1; V gene: TRBV5-1; D gene: TRBD2; clone size: -; CDR3 DNA: TGCGCCAGCAGCTTGCCCAGCGGGGGGTTCTCCTACAATGAGCAGTTCTTC; CDR3 protein: CASSLPSGGFSYNEQFF
J gene: TRBJ2-1; V gene: TRBV5-1; D gene: TRBD1; clone size: few; CDR3 DNA: TGCGCCACCAGGACAGGGGGAGTTTACAATGAGCAGTTCTTC; CDR3 protein: CATRTGGVYNEQFF
J gene: TRBJ1-2; V gene: TRBV4-1; D gene: TRBD1; clone size: -; CDR3 DNA: TGCGCCAGCAGCCAAAGAAGGATGAGACAGGGGAGGGATGGCTACACCTTC; CDR3 protein: CASSQRRMRQGRDGYTF
J gene: TRBJ1-1; V gene: TRBV9; D gene: -; clone size: -; CDR3 DNA: TGTGCCAGCAGCGTATCTCCAAATTGGAGGAACACTGAAGCTTTCTTT; CDR3 protein: CASSVSPNWRNTEAFF
J gene: TRBJ1-5; V gene: TRBV13; D gene: TRBD1; clone size: -; CDR3 DNA: TGTGCCAGCAGTTATTCCGGGACAGGGGGGTTCAAGCCCCAGCATTTT; CDR3 protein: CASSYSGTGGFKPQHF
J gene: TRBJ1-5; V gene: TRBV9; D gene: -; clone size: -; CDR3 DNA: TGTGCCAGCAGCGTAGGATCCGGGGTGCTACTTGATCAGCCCCAGCATTTT; CDR3 protein: CASSVGSGVLLDQPQHF
J gene: TRBJ2-7; V gene: TRBV5-4; D gene: TRBD1; clone size: -; CDR3 DNA: TGTGCCAGCAGGCGGGACAGGGTATCTTACGAGCAGTACTTC; CDR3 protein: CASRRDRVSYEQYF
J gene: TRBJ1-2; V gene: TRBV7-3; D gene: -; clone size: -; CDR3 DNA: TGTGCCAGCAGCTTAGCCGACAGGACCTTCTATGGCTACACCTTC; CDR3 protein: CASSLADRTFYGYTF
J gene: TRBJ2-7; V gene: TRBV2; D gene: TRBD1; clone size: -; CDR3 DNA: TGTGCCAGCACCTTGGGACAGGGGATGTACGAGCAGTACTTC; CDR3 protein: CASTLGQGMYEQYF
J gene: TRBJ2-3; V gene: TRBV7-2; D gene: -; clone size: -; CDR3 DNA: TGTGCCAGCAGCTTAGTGAGAAACACAGATACGCAGTATTTT; CDR3 protein: CASSLVRNTDTQYF
J gene: TRBJ2-1; V gene: TRBV6-5; D gene: -; clone size: -; CDR3 DNA: TGTGCCAGCATTCCTAGAAAGAACCTCAATGAGCAGTTCTTC; CDR3 protein: CASIPRKNLNEQFF
J gene: TRBJ2-7; V gene: TRBV7-5; D gene: -; clone size: -; CDR3 DNA: TGTGTCAGAAGCTTGCCATCCCGGGACAGGGAAGGGGAGCAGTACTTC; CDR3 protein: CVRSLPSRDREGEQYF
J gene: TRBJ1-1; V gene: TRBV7-2; D gene: -; clone size: -; CDR3 DNA: TGTGCCAGCAGCCAGGACACTCGCAACACTGAAGCTTTCTTT; CDR3 protein: CASSQDTRNTEAFF
J gene: TRBJ1-2; V gene: TRBV27; D gene: -; clone size: -; CDR3 DNA: TGTGCCAGCAGTTTAGGAGGGGAGGGGGGGGATGGCTACACCTTC; CDR3 protein: CASSLGGEGGDGYTF
J gene: TRBJ1-2; V gene: TRBV4-1; D gene: -; clone size: -; CDR3 DNA: TGCGCCAGCAGCCAAGAGGCAGGGAAAAACTATGGCTACACCTTC; CDR3 protein: CASSQEAGKNYGYTF
J gene: TRBJ1-2; V gene: TRBV5-6; D gene: -; clone size: few; CDR3 DNA: TGTGCCAGCAGCTTATGGGGGGAGCACGTCTATGGCTACACCTTC; CDR3 protein: CASSLWGEHVYGYTF
J gene: TRBJ1-2; V gene: TRBV7-8; D gene: TRBD1; clone size: -; CDR3 DNA: TGTGCCAGCAGCCGAGACAGGGGGGATCGGAGCGGCTACACCTTC; CDR3 protein: CASSRDRGDRSGYTF
J gene: TRBJ1-1; V gene: TRBV30; D gene: -; clone size: few; CDR3 DNA: TGTGCCCAGGCGGAGGTGCCTGAAGCTTTCTTT; CDR3 protein: CAQAEVPEAFF
J gene: TRBJ1-2; V gene: TRBV4-3; D gene: -; clone size: -; CDR3 DNA: TGCGCCAGCAGCCAAGAACGGGGACTGGACAACTATGGCTACACCTTC; CDR3 protein: CASSQERGLDNYGYTF